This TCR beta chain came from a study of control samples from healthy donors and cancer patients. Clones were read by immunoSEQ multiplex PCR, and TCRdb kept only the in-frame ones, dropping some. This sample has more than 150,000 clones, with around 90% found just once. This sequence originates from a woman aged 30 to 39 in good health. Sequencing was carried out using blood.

DNA for the CDR3: TGTGCCAGCAGCGAAGAAGACAGAAGCTCCTACAATGAGCAGTTCTTC. As protein: CASSEEDRSSYNEQFF. The chain recombines TRBV7-8 with TRBJ2-1; possible D gene TRBD1, 5 bases. V was shortened by 5 bases and J by 0 bases, with 14 bases between the two germline ends. The germline CDR1 and CDR2 sequences are SGHVS and FQNEAQ. There are 16 residues in the CDR3.